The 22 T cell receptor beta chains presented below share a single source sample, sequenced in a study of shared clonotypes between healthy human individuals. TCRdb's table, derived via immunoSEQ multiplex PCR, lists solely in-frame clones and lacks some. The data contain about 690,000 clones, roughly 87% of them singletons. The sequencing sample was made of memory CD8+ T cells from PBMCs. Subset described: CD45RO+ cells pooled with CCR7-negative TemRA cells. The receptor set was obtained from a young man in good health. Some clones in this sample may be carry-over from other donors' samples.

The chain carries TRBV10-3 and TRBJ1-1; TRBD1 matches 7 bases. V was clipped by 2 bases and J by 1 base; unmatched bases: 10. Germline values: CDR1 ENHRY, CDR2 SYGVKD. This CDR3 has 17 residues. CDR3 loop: CAISEPTLQGENTEAFF. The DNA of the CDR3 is TGTGCCATCAGTGAGCCAACGCTTCAGGGGGAGAACACTGAAGCTTTCTTT.

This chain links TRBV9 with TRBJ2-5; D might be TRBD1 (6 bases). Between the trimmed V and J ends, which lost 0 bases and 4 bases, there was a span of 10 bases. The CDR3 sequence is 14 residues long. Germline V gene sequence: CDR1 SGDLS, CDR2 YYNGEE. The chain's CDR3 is CASSVVGGRETQYF. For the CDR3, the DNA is TGTGCCAGCAGCGTAGTTGGGGGCCGAGAGACCCAGTACTTC.

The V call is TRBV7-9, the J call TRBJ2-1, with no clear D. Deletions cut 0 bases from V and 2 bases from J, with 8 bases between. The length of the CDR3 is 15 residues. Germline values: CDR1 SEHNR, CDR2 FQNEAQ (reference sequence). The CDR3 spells CASSLALAAYNEQFF. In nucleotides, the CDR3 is TGTGCCAGCAGCTTAGCGTTGGCAGCCTACAATGAGCAGTTCTTC.

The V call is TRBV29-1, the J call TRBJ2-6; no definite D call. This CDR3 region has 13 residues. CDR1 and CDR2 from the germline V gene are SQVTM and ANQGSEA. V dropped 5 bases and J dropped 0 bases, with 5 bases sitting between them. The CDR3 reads CSVLSSGANVLTF. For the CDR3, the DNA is TGCAGCGTTCTAAGCTCTGGGGCCAACGTCCTGACTTTC.

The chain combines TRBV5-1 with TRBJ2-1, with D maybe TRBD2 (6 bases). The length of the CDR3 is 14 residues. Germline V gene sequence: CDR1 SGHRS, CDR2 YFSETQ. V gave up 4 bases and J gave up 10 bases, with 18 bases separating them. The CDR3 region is CASSEWDSSREQFF. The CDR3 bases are TGCGCCAGCAGCGAATGGGACTCCTCAAGAGAGCAGTTCTTC.

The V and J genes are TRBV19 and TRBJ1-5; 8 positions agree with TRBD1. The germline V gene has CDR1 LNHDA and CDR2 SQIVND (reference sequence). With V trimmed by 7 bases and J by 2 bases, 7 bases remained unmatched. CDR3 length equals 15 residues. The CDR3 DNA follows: TGTGCCAGTAACGCGGACAGGGAAGGCAATCAGCCCCAGCATTTT. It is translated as CASNADREGNQPQHF. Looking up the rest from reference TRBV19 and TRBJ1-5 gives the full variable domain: DGGITQSPKYLFRKEGQNVTLSCEQNLNHDAMYWYRQDPGQGLRLIYYSQIVNDFQKGDIAEGYSVSREKKESFPLTVTSAQKNPTAFYLCASNADREGNQPQHFGDGTRLSIL.

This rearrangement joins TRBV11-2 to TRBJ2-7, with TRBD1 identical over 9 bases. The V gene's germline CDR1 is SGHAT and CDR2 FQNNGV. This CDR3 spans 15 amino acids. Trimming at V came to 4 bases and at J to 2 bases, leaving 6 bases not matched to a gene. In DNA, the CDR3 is TGTGCCAGCAGCTCCAACAGGGGGCCTACCTACGAGCAGTACTTC. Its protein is CASSSNRGPTYEQYF.

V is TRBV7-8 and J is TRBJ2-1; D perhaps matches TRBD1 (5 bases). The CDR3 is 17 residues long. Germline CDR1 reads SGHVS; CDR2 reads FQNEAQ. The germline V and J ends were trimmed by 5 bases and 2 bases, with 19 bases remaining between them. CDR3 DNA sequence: TGTGCCAGCAGCCCATTCGTTGGGGCGTCGACCTACAATGAGCAGTTCTTC. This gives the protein CASSPFVGASTYNEQFF.

The CDR3 spells CASIGLEGKFEQYF. For the CDR3, the DNA is TGTGCCAGCATCGGACTAGAGGGGAAGTTCGAGCAGTACTTC. The gene calls are TRBV2 and TRBJ2-5, with TRBD2 matching 7 bases. The J call may be wrong; the DNA end is better matched by TRBJ2-7. Germline CDR1 SNHLY, CDR2 FYNNEI. CDR3 size: 14 residues.

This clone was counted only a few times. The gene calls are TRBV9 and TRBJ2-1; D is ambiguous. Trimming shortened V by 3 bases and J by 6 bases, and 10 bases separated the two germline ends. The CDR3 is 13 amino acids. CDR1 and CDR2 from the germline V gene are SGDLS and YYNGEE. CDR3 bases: TGTGCCAGCAGCGGACGGGTCATCAATGAGCAGTTCTTC. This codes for CASSGRVINEQFF.

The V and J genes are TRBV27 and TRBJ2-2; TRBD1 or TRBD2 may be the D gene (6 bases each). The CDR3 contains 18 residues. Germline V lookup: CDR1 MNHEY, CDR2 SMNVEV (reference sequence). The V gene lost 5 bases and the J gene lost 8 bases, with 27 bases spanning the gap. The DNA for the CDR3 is TGTGCCAGCAGTCCCCAGGGGCGGGGCGGGGTCCTGGGAGGGGAGCTGTTTTTT. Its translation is CASSPQGRGGVLGGELFF.

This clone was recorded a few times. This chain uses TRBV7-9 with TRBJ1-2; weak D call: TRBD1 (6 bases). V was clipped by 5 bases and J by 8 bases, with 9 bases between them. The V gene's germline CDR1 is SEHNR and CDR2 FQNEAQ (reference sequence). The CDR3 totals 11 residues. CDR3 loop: CASSDRGGYTF. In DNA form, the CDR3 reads TGTGCCAGCAGCGATAGGGGGGGCTACACCTTC.

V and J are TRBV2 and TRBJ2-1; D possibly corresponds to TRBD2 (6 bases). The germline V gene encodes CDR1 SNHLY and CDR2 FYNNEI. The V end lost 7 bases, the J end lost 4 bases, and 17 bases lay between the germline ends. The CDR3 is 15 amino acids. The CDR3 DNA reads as TGTGCCAGCAATTCGAGGGAGGCCTATTACAATGAGCAGTTCTTC. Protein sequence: CASNSREAYYNEQFF.

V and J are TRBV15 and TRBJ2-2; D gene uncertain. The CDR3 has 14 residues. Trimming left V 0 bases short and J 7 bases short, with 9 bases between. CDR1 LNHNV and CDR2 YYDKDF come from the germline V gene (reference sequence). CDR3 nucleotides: TGTGCCACCAGCAGAGACAAGGGTGGCGGGGAGCTGTTTTTT. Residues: CATSRDKGGGELFF.

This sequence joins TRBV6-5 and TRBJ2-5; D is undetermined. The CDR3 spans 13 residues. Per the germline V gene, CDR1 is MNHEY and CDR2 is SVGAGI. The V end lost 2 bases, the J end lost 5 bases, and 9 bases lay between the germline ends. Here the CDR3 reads CASSYGMGETQYF. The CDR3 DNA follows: TGTGCCAGCAGTTACGGAATGGGGGAGACCCAGTACTTC.

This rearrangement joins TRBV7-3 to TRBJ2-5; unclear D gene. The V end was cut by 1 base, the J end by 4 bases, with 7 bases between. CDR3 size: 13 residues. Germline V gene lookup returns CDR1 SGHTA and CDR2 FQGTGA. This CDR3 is CASSLILGETQYF. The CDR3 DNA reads TGTGCCAGCAGCTTAATCCTTGGAGAGACCCAGTACTTC.

The DNA of the CDR3 is TGTGCCAGCAGCTTAGCACAGGGCTATGGCTACACCTTC. This gives the protein CASSLAQGYGYTF. V usage is TRBV7-9 and J usage is TRBJ1-2, with a weak D call TRBD1 (6 bases). V was cut by 0 bases and J by 4 bases, with 6 bases left in between. The CDR3 is 13 amino acids. Germline V gives CDR1 SEHNR, CDR2 FQNEAQ (reference sequence).

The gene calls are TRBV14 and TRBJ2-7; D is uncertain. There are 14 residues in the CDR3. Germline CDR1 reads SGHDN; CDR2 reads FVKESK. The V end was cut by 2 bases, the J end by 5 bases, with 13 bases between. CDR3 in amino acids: CASSQKGLAHEQYF. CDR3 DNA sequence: TGTGCCAGCAGCCAAAAGGGCCTCGCCCACGAGCAGTACTTC.

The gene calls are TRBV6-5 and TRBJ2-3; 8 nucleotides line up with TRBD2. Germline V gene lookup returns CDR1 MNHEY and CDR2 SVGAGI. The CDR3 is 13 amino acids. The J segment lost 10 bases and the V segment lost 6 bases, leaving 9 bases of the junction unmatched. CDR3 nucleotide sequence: TGTGCCAGCAGCCTAAGTCCGGGACTAGCGCAGTATTTT. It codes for CASSLSPGLAQYF.

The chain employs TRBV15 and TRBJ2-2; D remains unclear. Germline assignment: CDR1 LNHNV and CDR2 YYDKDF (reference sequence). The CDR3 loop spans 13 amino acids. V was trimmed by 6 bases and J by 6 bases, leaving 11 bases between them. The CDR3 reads CATRSSPPGELFF. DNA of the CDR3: TGTGCCACCAGGTCATCGCCTCCCGGGGAGCTGTTTTTT.

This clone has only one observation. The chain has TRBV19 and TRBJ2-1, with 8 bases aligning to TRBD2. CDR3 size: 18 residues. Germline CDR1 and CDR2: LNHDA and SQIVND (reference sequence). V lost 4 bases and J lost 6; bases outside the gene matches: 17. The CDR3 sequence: CASSTTPGGAGVGNEQFF. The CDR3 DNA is TGTGCCAGTAGTACGACCCCAGGAGGAGCGGGAGTAGGCAATGAGCAGTTCTTC.

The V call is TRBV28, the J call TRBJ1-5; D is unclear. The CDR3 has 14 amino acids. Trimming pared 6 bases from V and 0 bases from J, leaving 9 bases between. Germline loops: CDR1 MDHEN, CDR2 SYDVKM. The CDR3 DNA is TGTGCCAGCAGGGTCCGGGATAGCAATCAGCCCCAGCATTTT. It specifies CASRVRDSNQPQHF. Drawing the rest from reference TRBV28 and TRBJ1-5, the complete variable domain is DVKVTQSSRYLVKRTGEKVFLECVQDMDHENMFWYRQDPGLGLRLIYFSYDVKMKEKGDIPEGYSVSREKKERFSLILESASTNQTSMYLCASRVRDSNQPQHFGDGTRLSIL.